The rows below give T cell receptor beta chains drawn from one sample of a study of T cell responses to AZD1222 COVID-19 vaccine. The assay was immunoSEQ multiplex PCR, and TCRdb's table has in-frame clones only and misses some. The sample lists more than 50,000 clones; approximately 90% were seen once. The specimen comprised peripheral blood, sampled on day 0 of AZD1222 vaccination. All receptors come from an adult in good health. Each CDR3 is given with its conserved first and last residue. Each record gives: clone size, J gene, V gene, D gene, CDR3 protein, CDR3 DNA. A D gene is named only where the DNA matches it firmly. Not every row has a clone size; where given, it reads once, few, many or a size class.

size: few
J: TRBJ1-1
V: TRBV12-3/TRBV12-4
D: .
CDR3: CASSLHRDTEAFF
DNA: TGTGCCAGCAGTTTACACAGGGACACTGAAGCTTTCTTT

size: .
J: TRBJ1-5
V: TRBV2
D: .
CDR3: CASSGLYSNQPQHF
DNA: TGTGCCAGCAGTGGGCTTTATAGCAATCAGCCCCAGCATTTT

size: .
J: TRBJ2-7
V: TRBV11-3
D: TRBD1
CDR3: CASSFRDRVYEQYF
DNA: TGTGCCAGCAGCTTCCGGGACAGGGTCTACGAGCAGTACTTC

size: .
J: TRBJ2-7
V: TRBV4-2
D: .
CDR3: CASSHGEIYEQYF
DNA: TGTGCCAGCAGCCATGGGGAAATCTACGAGCAGTACTTC

size: .
J: TRBJ1-4
V: TRBV6-5
D: .
CDR3: CASSSAQGKLFF
DNA: TGTGCCAGCAGCTCCGCACAAGGAAAACTGTTTTTT

size: .
J: TRBJ1-5
V: TRBV19
D: TRBD1
CDR3: CATREGASNQPQHF
DNA: TGTGCGACCAGAGAGGGGGCGAGCAATCAGCCCCAGCATTTT

size: .
J: TRBJ2-1
V: TRBV9
D: .
CDR3: CASSVGSYNEQFF
DNA: TGTGCCAGCAGCGTAGGGTCCTACAATGAGCAGTTCTTC

size: .
J: TRBJ2-7
V: TRBV27
D: .
CDR3: CASKTDPGEQYF
DNA: TGTGCCAGCAAGACGGACCCAGGTGAGCAGTACTTC

size: .
J: TRBJ1-2
V: TRBV7-2
D: .
CDR3: CASSLAGAAANGYTF
DNA: TGTGCCAGCAGCTTAGCTGGGGCAGCAGCGAATGGCTACACCTTC

size: .
J: TRBJ2-2
V: TRBV5-4
D: TRBD2
CDR3: CASSPRGLAGERSGELFF
DNA: TGTGCCAGCAGCCCTCGTGGACTAGCGGGGGAACGCTCCGGGGAGCTGTTTTTT

size: .
J: TRBJ1-3
V: TRBV7-9
D: .
CDR3: CASSSKGVSGNTIYF
DNA: TGTGCCAGCAGCTCCAAGGGAGTCTCTGGAAACACCATATATTTT

size: few
J: TRBJ2-7
V: TRBV6-5
D: TRBD2
CDR3: CASTPRGGRGEQYF
DNA: TGTGCCAGCACCCCGCGGGGGGGAAGGGGCGAGCAGTACTTC

size: .
J: TRBJ1-2
V: TRBV30
D: TRBD1
CDR3: CAWSAPLLSTGPGYGYTF
DNA: TGTGCCTGGAGTGCCCCCCTACTATCGACAGGGCCTGGCTATGGCTACACCTTC

size: .
J: TRBJ2-7
V: TRBV27
D: TRBD1
CDR3: CASKRGPSYEQYF
DNA: TGTGCCAGCAAAAGGGGGCCCTCCTACGAGCAGTACTTC

size: .
J: TRBJ2-2
V: TRBV30
D: .
CDR3: CAWSVGRGRGELFF
DNA: TGTGCCTGGAGTGTGGGCAGGGGCCGCGGGGAGCTGTTTTTT

size: .
J: TRBJ1-5
V: TRBV19
D: .
CDR3: CASSNQGISNQPQHF
DNA: TGTGCCAGTAGTAACCAGGGGATTAGCAATCAGCCCCAGCATTTT

size: .
J: TRBJ2-4
V: TRBV6-5
D: .
CDR3: CASMISGDIQYF
DNA: TGTGCCAGCATGATTAGTGGGGACATTCAGTACTTC

size: once
J: TRBJ2-3
V: TRBV29-1
D: .
CDR3: CSVTGPVEYF
DNA: TGCAGCGTCACCGGACCCGTTGAGTATTTT